This TCR beta chain was captured in a study of blood T cell repertoires in COVID-19. Study-level information: Samples taken during acute and convalescent COVID-19 were collected in the United States, Italy and Spain.

Authors' processing steps: Amplification of reference gene primers was used by the study to estimate nucleated cell counts. Repertoires were generated with immunoSEQ multiplex PCR, while TCRdb's copy carries only in-frame clones and drops some. The DNA was the basis for D and trimming; V, J and clone size are from that table. Among over 130,000 clones listed, 70% to 90% were seen once. The V gene's germline CDR1 is WSHSY and CDR2 SAAADI. The CDR3 sequence is 15 residues long. The V and J ends lost 2 bases and 1 base respectively, with 12 bases between them. The chain uses TRBV10-2 and TRBJ2-7; D perhaps matches TRBD1 (6 bases). This TCR came from a man over 45 with acute or convalescent COVID-19. Sequenced material: peripheral blood. In DNA, the CDR3 is TGCGCCAGCAGTGAGGGGCAGGGGTTATCCTACGAGCAGTACTTC. Amino acid sequence: CASSEGQGLSYEQYF.